The T cell receptor (beta chain) described here comes from a study of regulatory T cells in long-lasting Graves disease. As for the study in general: For a period under 3 months, newly diagnosed Graves' patients had taken antithyroid drugs. Study-wide findings and caveats: Persistent disease was characterized by preferential usage of TRBV28, TRBJ1-2 and TRBJ2-5.

Time point denoted: newly diagnosed GD, antithyroid drugs for less than 3 months. TCR sequences were obtained from RNA taken from PBMCs. With iRepertoire HTBI primers and Arm-PCR of CDR3 regions, TCR beta libraries were built. In TCRdb, the multiplex PCR reads were re-called with MiXCR into one record per CDR3 protein. The repertoire holds 450,000 to 600,000 distinct CDR3 sequences, with roughly 13% as singletons. On this clonotype: Its matching antigen is unknown.

The length of the CDR3 is 13 residues. Per germline, CDR1 MDHEN and CDR2 SYDVKM. J was trimmed by 3 bases and V by 7 bases; bases with no gene match: 6. This sample was shared with a second study, whose subject was T cells in Graves' hyperthyroidism and ophthalmopathy. Per that study: Most thyroid clonotypes expanded above 0.001 appeared in blood too.

The specimen was peripheral blood mononuclear cells (PBMCs), collected at new diagnosis, from a patient treated with antithyroid drugs. The chain links TRBV28 to TRBJ2-7, with 7 bases that match TRBD1. The receptor's source is a young man with Graves disease. DNA of the CDR3: TGTGCCAGCACCACCGGGACAGTCTACGAGCAGTACTTC. It encodes CASTTGTVYEQYF. The full variable domain, completed using reference TRBV28 and TRBJ2-7, is DVKVTQSSRYLVKRTGEKVFLECVQDMDHENMFWYRQDPGLGLRLIYFSYDVKMKEKGDIPEGYSVSREKKERFSLILESASTNQTSMYLCASTTGTVYEQYFGPGTRLTVT.